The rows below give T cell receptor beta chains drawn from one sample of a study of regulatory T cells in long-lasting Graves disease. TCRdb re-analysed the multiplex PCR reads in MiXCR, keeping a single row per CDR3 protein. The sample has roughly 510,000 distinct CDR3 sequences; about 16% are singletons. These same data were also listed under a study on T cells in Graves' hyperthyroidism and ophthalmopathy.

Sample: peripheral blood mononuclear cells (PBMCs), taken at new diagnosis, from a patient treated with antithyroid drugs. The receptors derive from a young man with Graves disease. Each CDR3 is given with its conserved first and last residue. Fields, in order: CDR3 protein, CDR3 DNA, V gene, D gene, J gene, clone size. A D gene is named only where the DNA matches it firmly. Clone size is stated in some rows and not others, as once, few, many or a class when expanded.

CASSLEGHRAQETQYF TGTGCCAGCAGCTTAGAGGGTCACAGGGCACAAGAGACCCAGTACTTC TRBV7-2 . TRBJ2-5 many
CTTSDPGQPNSPLHF TGTACCACCAGTGATCCGGGACAGCCAAATTCACCCCTCCACTTT TRBV24-1 TRBD1 TRBJ1-6 .
CASSQQIEQFF TGTGCCAGCAGCCAGCAAATTGAGCAGTTCTTC TRBV3-1 . TRBJ2-1 many
CASSGGTGYNSPLHF TGTGCCAGCAGTGGGGGGACGGGGTATAATTCACCCCTCCACTTT TRBV6-2/TRBV6-3 . TRBJ1-6 .
CASSDTGREQPQHF TGTGCCAGCAGTGACACAGGGAGGGAACAGCCCCAGCATTTT TRBV6-1 . TRBJ1-5 .
CASSFWTGQNYGYTF TGTGCCAGCAGTTTCTGGACAGGGCAAAACTATGGCTACACCTTC TRBV6-5 TRBD1 TRBJ1-2 many
CSAIGGLKIYEQYF TGCAGTGCTATCGGGGGGCTGAAGATATACGAGCAGTACTTC TRBV20-1 . TRBJ2-7 many
CASRGKKETQYF TGTGCCAGCAGAGGGAAAAAAGAGACCCAGTACTTC TRBV6-2/TRBV6-3 . TRBJ2-5 .
CASSPDRALNTEAFF TGTGCCAGTAGTCCGGACAGGGCCCTGAACACTGAAGCTTTCTTT TRBV19 TRBD1 TRBJ1-1 few
CASTKRTQSLSYEQYF TGTGCCAGCACTAAAAGGACACAGAGTCTCTCCTACGAGCAGTACTTC TRBV6-1 . TRBJ2-7 .
CASGFEGAEAFF TGTGCTAGTGGTTTCGAGGGCGCTGAAGCTTTCTTT TRBV12-5 . TRBJ1-1 few
CASSDLGTGQETQYF TGTGCCAGCAGTGACCTCGGGACAGGACAAGAGACCCAGTACTTC TRBV25-1 TRBD1 TRBJ2-5 many
CASSPRGTGSEKLFF TGTGCCAGCAGCCCCCGGGGGACAGGGTCTGAAAAACTGTTTTTT TRBV7-2 TRBD1 TRBJ1-4 .
CATLIPGQGNGNEQYF TGTGCCACTCTTATTCCGGGACAGGGGAATGGTAACGAGCAGTACTTC TRBV27 TRBD1 TRBJ2-7 .
CASSSALASGANVLTF TGCGCCAGCAGCTCCGCACTAGCCTCTGGGGCCAACGTCCTGACTTTC TRBV5-1 . TRBJ2-6 .
CASSIGEPPNIQYF TGTGCCAGCAGTATCGGGGAGCCGCCAAACATTCAGTACTTC TRBV12-3/TRBV12-4 . TRBJ2-4 many
CATSRDQLQGAETQYF TGTGCCACCAGCAGAGACCAGCTGCAGGGGGCCGAGACCCAGTACTTC TRBV15 TRBD1 TRBJ2-5 many
CSVEDPRGSSYEQYF TGCAGCGTTGAAGATCCAAGGGGGAGCTCCTACGAGCAGTACTTC TRBV29-1 . TRBJ2-7 .
CASSFLVAGDTDTQYF TGCGCCAGCAGCTTCCTGGTGGCGGGAGATACAGATACGCAGTATTTT TRBV5-1 TRBD2 TRBJ2-3 many
CASSSPGPPREQYF TGTGCCAGCAGCTCCCCGGGACCCCCTAGGGAGCAGTACTTC TRBV7-3 . TRBJ2-7 few
CASSLYGTGQFF TGTGCCAGCAGCTTGTACGGGACAGGGCAGTTCTTC TRBV7-9 TRBD1 TRBJ2-1 .
CASGMASGIEVDTQYF TGTGCCAGCGGTATGGCTAGCGGGATTGAAGTAGATACGCAGTATTTT TRBV12-3/TRBV12-4 TRBD2 TRBJ2-3 .
CASSTQAFDRNQFF TGTGCCAGTAGTACTCAAGCCTTCGACAGAAACCAGTTCTTC TRBV19 . TRBJ2-1 .
CASSGGTGVKETQYF TGCGCCAGCAGCGGGGGGACAGGGGTTAAGGAGACCCAGTACTTC TRBV5-1 TRBD1 TRBJ2-5 many
CASSKGNAYNEQFF TGTGCCAGTTCGAAGGGGAATGCCTACAATGAGCAGTTCTTC TRBV19 . TRBJ2-1 .
CASSFDSTDTQYF TGTGCCAGCAGCTTTGACAGCACAGATACGCAGTATTTT TRBV7-9 . TRBJ2-3 .
CSVVGQGTRTDTQYF TGCAGCGTTGTGGGGCAGGGGACACGCACAGATACGCAGTATTTT TRBV29-1 . TRBJ2-3 many
CASSIGLAGNNEQFF TGTGCCAGCAGCATCGGACTAGCGGGAAACAATGAGCAGTTCTTC TRBV7-3 TRBD2 TRBJ2-1 many
CASSPGTSGLDEQFF TGCGCCAGCAGCCCTGGGACTAGCGGGCTCGATGAGCAGTTCTTC TRBV5-1 TRBD2 TRBJ2-1 .
CASTLMSGGPGYEQYF TGTGCCAGCACACTGATGTCGGGAGGGCCGGGCTACGAGCAGTACTTC TRBV3-1 TRBD2 TRBJ2-7 .
CASRDRGLNTEAFF TGTGCCAGCAGGGACAGGGGGCTTAACACTGAAGCTTTCTTT TRBV6-2/TRBV6-3 TRBD1 TRBJ1-1 .
CATGISGANVLTF TGTGCCACCGGGATCTCTGGGGCCAACGTCCTGACTTTC TRBV15 . TRBJ2-6 .
CASSNSLASGGNQPQHF TGTGCCAGTAGCAATTCATTAGCTTCGGGGGGGAATCAGCCCCAGCATTTT TRBV19 . TRBJ1-5 few
CASGFWLDTQYF TGTGCTAGTGGTTTTTGGTTGGATACGCAGTATTTT TRBV12-5 . TRBJ2-3 .
CASSQEAGTQYF TGTGCCAGCAGCCAAGAAGCCGGGACCCAGTACTTC TRBV3-1 . TRBJ2-5 many
CAWSRVEGEQYF TGTGCCTGGTCTAGAGTGGAGGGCGAGCAGTACTTC TRBV30 . TRBJ2-7 many
CASKPGRDIYSNQPQHF TGTGCCAGCAAACCGGGACGGGACATTTATAGCAATCAGCCCCAGCATTTT TRBV27 . TRBJ1-5 many
CASSWTSGRAGNEQFF TGTGCCAGCAGCTGGACTAGCGGGAGGGCCGGGAATGAGCAGTTCTTC TRBV7-2 TRBD2 TRBJ2-1 many
CASSQARLSGEQYF TGTGCCAGCAGCCAAGCAAGACTTTCCGGCGAGCAGTACTTC TRBV3-1 . TRBJ2-7 few
CASSPGRGGEQYF TGTGCCAGCTCACCGGGCCGGGGGGGCGAGCAGTACTTC TRBV18 TRBD2 TRBJ2-7 many
CASRTGGSSYNEQFF TGTGCCAGCAGGACAGGGGGAAGCTCCTACAATGAGCAGTTCTTC TRBV13 TRBD1 TRBJ2-1 many
CASSPFSNEKLFF TGCGCCAGCAGCCCGTTTAGTAATGAAAAACTGTTTTTT TRBV5-1 . TRBJ1-4 .
CAWSSRLGGYTF TGTGCCTGGAGTTCTAGATTAGGAGGCTACACCTTC TRBV30 . TRBJ1-2 many
CSAADFQETQYF TGCAGTGCAGCCGACTTCCAAGAGACCCAGTACTTC TRBV20-1 . TRBJ2-5 many
CASSEWGQGVEAFF TGCGCCAGCAGTGAGTGGGGACAGGGGGTAGAAGCTTTCTTT TRBV10-2 TRBD1 TRBJ1-1 .
CASSPDDSYEQYF TGTGCCAGCTCACCTGATGACAGCTACGAGCAGTACTTC TRBV18 . TRBJ2-7 many
CASSFFGSVEQFF TGTGCCAGCAGCTTCTTCGGGAGTGTTGAGCAGTTCTTC TRBV7-6 . TRBJ2-1 many
CASSLGTGGLEGYTF TGCGCCAGCAGCTTGGGGACAGGGGGCCTGGAAGGCTACACCTTC TRBV5-1 TRBD1 TRBJ1-2 .
CASSRGQGGMANYGYTF TGTGCCAGCAGCCGCGGACAGGGTGGGATGGCCAACTATGGCTACACCTTC TRBV3-1 TRBD1 TRBJ1-2 many
CASRGLLPHEQYF TGTGCCAGCAGGGGACTCCTCCCCCACGAGCAGTACTTC TRBV13 . TRBJ2-7 many
CSGWVGSTEAFF TGCAGCGGTTGGGTCGGGAGCACTGAAGCTTTCTTT TRBV29-1 . TRBJ1-1 many
CSAPPRTSGRTDTQYF TGCAGTGCACCCCCCCGGACTAGCGGCCGCACAGATACGCAGTATTTT TRBV20-1 TRBD2 TRBJ2-3 few
CAISLTENNSPLHF TGTGCCATCAGTTTGACAGAGAATAATTCACCCCTCCACTTT TRBV10-3 . TRBJ1-6 .
CASSPILAGGRSYNEQFF TGTGCCAGCAGCCCGATTCTAGCGGGAGGGCGCTCCTACAATGAGCAGTTCTTC TRBV7-9 TRBD2 TRBJ2-1 .
CASSLGRTVSSQETQYF TGTGCCAGCAGCTTAGGGCGGACTGTGTCGTCCCAAGAGACCCAGTACTTC TRBV11-3 . TRBJ2-5 many